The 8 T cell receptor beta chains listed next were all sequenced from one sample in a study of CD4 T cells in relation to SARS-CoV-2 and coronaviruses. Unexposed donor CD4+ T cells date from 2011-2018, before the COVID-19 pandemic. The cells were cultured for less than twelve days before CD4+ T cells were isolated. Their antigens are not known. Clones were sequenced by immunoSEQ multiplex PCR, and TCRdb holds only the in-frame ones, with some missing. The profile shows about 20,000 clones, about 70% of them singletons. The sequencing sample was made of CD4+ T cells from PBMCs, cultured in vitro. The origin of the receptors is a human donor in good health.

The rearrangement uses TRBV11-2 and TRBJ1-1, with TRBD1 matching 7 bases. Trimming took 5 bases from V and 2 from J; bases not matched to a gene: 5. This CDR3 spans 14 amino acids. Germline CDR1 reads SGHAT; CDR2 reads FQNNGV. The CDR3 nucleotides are TGTGCCAGCAGCCCCAGACAGGGAAACACTGAAGCTTTCTTT. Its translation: CASSPRQGNTEAFF.

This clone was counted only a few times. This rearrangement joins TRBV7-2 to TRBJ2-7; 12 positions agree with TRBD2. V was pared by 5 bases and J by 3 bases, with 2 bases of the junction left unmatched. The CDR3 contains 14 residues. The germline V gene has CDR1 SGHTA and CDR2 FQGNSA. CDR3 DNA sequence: TGTGCCAGCAGCATGACTAGCGGGGGCTACGAGCAGTACTTC. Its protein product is CASSMTSGGYEQYF.

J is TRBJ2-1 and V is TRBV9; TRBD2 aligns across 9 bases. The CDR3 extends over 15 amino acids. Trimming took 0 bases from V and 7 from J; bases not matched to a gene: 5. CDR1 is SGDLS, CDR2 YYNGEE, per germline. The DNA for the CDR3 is TGTGCCAGCAGCGTAGGGGCTAGCGGGGCAAATGAGCAGTTCTTC. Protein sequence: CASSVGASGANEQFF. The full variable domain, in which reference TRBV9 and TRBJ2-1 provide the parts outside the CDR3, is DSGVTQTPKHLITATGQRVTLRCSPRSGDLSVYWYQQSLDQGLQFLIQYYNGEERAKGNILERFSAQQFPDLHSELNLSSLELGDSALYFCASSVGASGANEQFFGPGTRLTVL.

The CDR3 DNA follows: TGTGCCAGCAGTTCCCGCGGGGTGGTAGATACGCAGTATTTT. Translating it yields CASSSRGVVDTQYF. The chain has TRBV6-2 or TRBV6-3 and TRBJ2-3; weak D call: TRBD2 (6 bases). Trimming stripped 4 bases from V and 5 bases from J, with 13 bases between. Looked up from germline, CDR1 is MNHEY and CDR2 is SVGEGT. The CDR3 loop spans 14 amino acids.

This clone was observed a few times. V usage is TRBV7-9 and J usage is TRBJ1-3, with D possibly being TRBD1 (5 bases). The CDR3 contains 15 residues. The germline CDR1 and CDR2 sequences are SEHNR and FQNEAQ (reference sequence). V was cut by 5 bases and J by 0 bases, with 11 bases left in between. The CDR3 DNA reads TGTGCCAGCAGCCCCCGGACAAACTCTGGAAACACCATATATTTT. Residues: CASSPRTNSGNTIYF.

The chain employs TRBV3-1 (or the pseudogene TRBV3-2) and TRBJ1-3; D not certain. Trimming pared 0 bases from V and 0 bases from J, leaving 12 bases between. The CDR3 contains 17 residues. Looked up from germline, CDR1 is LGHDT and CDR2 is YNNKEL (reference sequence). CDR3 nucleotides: TGTGCCAGCAGCCAAGATTACAGCCCGATCTCTGGAAACACCATATATTTT. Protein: CASSQDYSPISGNTIYF.

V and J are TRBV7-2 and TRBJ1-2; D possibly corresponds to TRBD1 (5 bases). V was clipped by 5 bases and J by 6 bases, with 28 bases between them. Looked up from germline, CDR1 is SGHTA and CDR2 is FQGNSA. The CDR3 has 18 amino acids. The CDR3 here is CASSLAGGFNIGKNGYTF. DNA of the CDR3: TGTGCCAGCAGCCTCGCGGGGGGATTCAACATCGGGAAAAATGGCTACACCTTC.

The CDR3 nucleotides read TGTGCCAGTAGTATAAGCTGGTTCGCGTTGAATTCACCCCTCCACTTT. It codes for CASSISWFALNSPLHF. V gene TRBV19 combines with J gene TRBJ1-6, with D unresolved. The V end lost 2 bases, the J end lost 7 bases, and 15 bases lay between the germline ends. Germline CDR1 and CDR2: LNHDA and SQIVND (reference sequence). This CDR3 is built from 16 residues.